The 5 T cell receptor beta chains below come from one sample, sequenced in a study of blood T cell repertoires in COVID-19. Using immunoSEQ multiplex PCR, the repertoire was profiled, and TCRdb retains in-frame clones only, with some absent. The repertoire has around 140,000 clones, roughly 80% of them found once; the top ten carry approximately 3.5%. Sequencing was done on a sample of peripheral blood. These receptors all come from a man between 65 and 85 years old who had recovered from COVID-19.

The V and J genes are TRBV24-1 and TRBJ2-3, with TRBD2 matching over 8 bases. In germline, CDR1 is KGHDR, CDR2 SFDVKD. The junction had 15 bases not matched to a gene; V was cut back by 3 bases and J by 2 bases. This CDR3 region has 19 residues. CDR3 loop: CATSDLLADKRYITDTQYF. In nucleotides, the CDR3 is TGTGCCACCAGTGATCTACTAGCGGACAAACGCTACATCACAGATACGCAGTATTTT.

This clone was seen a few times. The chain has TRBV6-2 or TRBV6-3 and TRBJ1-5, with 7 bases fitting TRBD1. This CDR3 contains 15 residues. Germline lookup yields CDR1 MNHEY and CDR2 SVGEGT. The J segment lost 7 bases and the V segment lost 5 bases, leaving 11 bases of the junction unmatched. CDR3 sequence reads: CASSPTGVSRQPQHF. The DNA of the CDR3 is TGTGCCAGCAGTCCAACAGGGGTTAGTAGGCAGCCCCAGCATTTT.

The chain combines TRBV29-1 with TRBJ2-1; 7 bases match TRBD2. V lost 6 bases to trimming and J lost 5 bases; unmatched junction nucleotides: 7. The CDR3 has 13 residues. Germline CDR1 and CDR2: SQVTM and ANQGSEA. The CDR3 DNA sequence: TGCAGCGTGGTGCTAGCGGTACACAATGAGCAGTTCTTC. This sequence encodes CSVVLAVHNEQFF.

The genes are TRBV6-5 and TRBJ2-7; 7 bases map to TRBD1. J lost 2 bases, V lost 2 bases, and 6 bases had no gene match. The CDR3 loop spans 15 amino acids. Per the germline V gene, CDR1 is MNHEY and CDR2 is SVGAGI. DNA of the CDR3: TGTGCCAGCAGTTACCAAGACAGGGCAGCCTACGAGCAGTACTTC. Encoded protein: CASSYQDRAAYEQYF.

The chain links TRBV11-2 to TRBJ2-1, with 8 bases that match TRBD2. This CDR3 comprises 16 residues. CDR1 and CDR2 (germline): SGHAT, FQNNGV. V lost 3 bases, J lost 9 bases, and 13 bases stayed unmatched. Here the CDR3 DNA reads TGTGCCAGCAGCTTGGTCCCGGGACTCGGGGGGGGTGAGCAGTTCTTC. Its translation: CASSLVPGLGGGEQFF.